This T cell receptor (beta chain) was sequenced during a study of blood T cell repertoires in COVID-19. Looking at the study overall: COVID-19 samples collected from the United States, Italy and Spain covered acute and convalescent phases. Sources were T cells, B-cell-depleted T cells, or PBMCs; the material itself was cDNA or gDNA.

The CDR3 is 15 residues long. Measured with immunoSEQ multiplex PCR; TCRdb has only the in-frame clones, and not every one. Of tens of thousands of clones listed, around 80% were seen once; the top ten hold over 15%. This clone occurred a few times. The rearrangement joins TRBV21-1 to TRBJ2-7; the D call in the table, TRBD1, was not verified against the DNA. TRBV21-1 is termed a pseudogene. The sequencing sample was made of peripheral blood. The sequence derives from a woman between 55 and 75 years old with acute or convalescent COVID-19. The CDR3 reads CASSAPRGPSYEQYF. CDR3 nucleotide sequence: TGTGCCAGCAGCGCGCCAAGGGGGCCCTCCTACGAGCAGTACTTC.